This paragraph covers one TCR beta chain sequence. The sample comes from a study of blood T cell repertoires in COVID-19. Study in general: The origin of the acute and convalescent COVID-19 samples was the United States, Italy and Spain. In each case, the material was cDNA or gDNA derived from T cells, B-cell-depleted T cells, or PBMCs.

Trimming left V 3 bases short and J 3 bases short, with 9 bases between. The CDR3 is made up of 13 amino acids. Germline CDR1 SGHTA, CDR2 FQGNSA. Assay: immunoSEQ multiplex PCR; the TCRdb copy retains only in-frame clones and omits some. This sample has over 200,000 clones; approximately 90% occur once, and the top ten carry roughly 0.69%. V and J are TRBV7-2 and TRBJ2-7; D is uncertain. The sequencing input was peripheral blood. The origin of this receptor is a man aged 35 to 55 with acute or convalescent COVID-19. In DNA, the CDR3 is TGTGCCAGCAGCTTCTTCGATAGCTACGAGCAGTACTTC. Amino acids: CASSFFDSYEQYF. Drawing the rest from reference TRBV7-2 and TRBJ2-7, the complete variable domain is GAGVSQSPSNKVTEKGKDVELRCDPISGHTALYWYRQSLGQGLEFLIYFQGNSAPDKSGLPSDRFSAERTGGSVSTLTIQRTQQEDSAVYLCASSFFDSYEQYFGPGTRLTVT.